A selection of T cell receptor beta chains follows, all from one sample in a study of blood T cell repertoires in COVID-19. TCRdb's table, derived via immunoSEQ multiplex PCR, lists solely in-frame clones and lacks some. Here the sample spans around 230,000 clones, 87% being singletons. Sample: peripheral blood. The receptors come from a man in his sixties who had recovered from COVID-19. The CDR3 runs from the conserved cysteine through the conserved F or W. A D gene is named only where the DNA matches it firmly. Clone size is given for some rows only: seen once, a few or many times, or a class if the clone is expanded.

V gene	D gene	clone size	J gene	CDR3 DNA	CDR3 protein
TRBV15	TRBD1	.	TRBJ2-3	TGTGCCACCAGCAGGGGCGACAGGGGGGGAGATACGCAGTATTTT	CATSRGDRGGDTQYF
TRBV5-5	.	few	TRBJ2-3	TGTGCCAGCAGCTGGCCGGGGGCAGATACGCAGTATTTT	CASSWPGADTQYF
TRBV24-1	.	.	TRBJ2-5	TGTGCCACCAGTAGGGCAGGGGAAGAGACCCAGTACTTC	CATSRAGEETQYF
TRBV12-5	TRBD1	.	TRBJ2-7	TGTGCTAGTGGTTTGACCGGGACAGGGAACGAGCAGTACTTC	CASGLTGTGNEQYF
TRBV7-6	TRBD1	.	TRBJ2-6	TGTGCCAGCAGCGCCGTTGTTCCCGGGACAGGAGGGACTGGGGCCAACGTCCTGACTTTC	CASSAVVPGTGGTGANVLTF
TRBV19	.	.	TRBJ1-5	TGTGCCAGTAGTATAGGGCGGAACAATCAGCCCCAGCATTTT	CASSIGRNNQPQHF
TRBV7-2	.	.	TRBJ2-1	TGTGCCAGCAGACAAAGAACAGGGACCGATGAGCAGTTCTTC	CASRQRTGTDEQFF
TRBV5-1	.	once	TRBJ2-5	TGCGCCAGCGCGCGGTTGGCCCAAGAGACCCAGTACTTC	CASARLAQETQYF
TRBV5-1	.	.	TRBJ1-5	TGCGCCAGCAGCTTGACAGCGGATCAGCCCCAGCATTTT	CASSLTADQPQHF
TRBV28	.	few	TRBJ1-2	TGTGCCAGCAGGACTAGGGGTGGCTACACCTTC	CASRTRGGYTF
TRBV6-1	TRBD2	.	TRBJ2-1	TGTGCCAGCAGTGAACGCCCCGGGACTAGCGGGAGCTCCTACAATGAGCAGTTCTTC	CASSERPGTSGSSYNEQFF
TRBV6-5	TRBD1	.	TRBJ1-1	TGTGCCAGCAGTTACTTATTTCGACAGGGGACTTTCTTT	CASSYLFRQGTFF
TRBV12-5	.	.	TRBJ2-1	TGTGCTAGTGGTTCTTGGGGGGTACACAATGAGCAGTTCTTC	CASGSWGVHNEQFF
TRBV18	TRBD1	.	TRBJ2-2	TGTGCCAGCTCACGACAGGGGGTTGACACCGGGGAGCTGTTTTTT	CASSRQGVDTGELFF
TRBV29-1	TRBD2	.	TRBJ2-5	TGCAGCGTTGATGGCGGGGGGGCGGAGACCCAGTACTTC	CSVDGGGAETQYF
TRBV19	TRBD2	.	TRBJ2-1	TGTGCCAGTAGTATACGGGGGGGTAGCTACAATGAGCAGTTCTTC	CASSIRGGSYNEQFF
TRBV28	.	.	TRBJ2-2	TGTGCCAGCAGTGACCCTGGGCTTCAAACCGGGGAGCTGTTTTTT	CASSDPGLQTGELFF
TRBV2	.	.	TRBJ2-2	TGTGCCAGCACCAAAACGGTCCAGAACACCGGGGAGCTGTTTTTT	CASTKTVQNTGELFF
TRBV11-2	.	.	TRBJ1-6	TGTGCCAGCAGCTCAACATATAATAATTCACCCCTCCACTTT	CASSSTYNNSPLHF
TRBV6-5	TRBD1	once	TRBJ2-2	TGTGCCAGCAGTTCGGGACAGGGGGACACCGGGGAGCTGTTTTTT	CASSSGQGDTGELFF
TRBV13	.	.	TRBJ1-2	TGTGCCAGCAGCTCCCGAAAGACAGTTAACTATGGCTACACCTTC	CASSSRKTVNYGYTF
TRBV27	TRBD1	.	TRBJ1-4	TGTGCCAGCAGTCCATCGACAGGGTCAGGCGAAAAACTGTTTTTT	CASSPSTGSGEKLFF